A selection of T cell receptor beta chains follows, all from one sample in a study of identical twins. TCRdb re-called the 5' RACE reads through MiXCR, storing one row per CDR3 protein. The profile shows fewer than 250,000 distinct CDR3 sequences, 5.5% to 7% of them singletons. These records were also assigned to another study, of yellow fever vaccine responses in identical twins.

Sequenced input: memory (CD45RO+) T cells sorted from blood. These receptors were collected from a woman aged 18-29 years in good health. CDR3s include the opening cysteine and the closing phenylalanine or tryptophan. Each record gives: J gene, D gene, clone size, V gene, CDR3 protein, CDR3 DNA. The D gene is left open where the match is weak. Not all rows give a size; the values are once, few, many and, for expanded clones, a class.

>TRBJ2-1|TRBD2|many|TRBV29-1
CSTRRREHNEQFF
TGCAGCACCAGGCGGCGGGAGCACAATGAGCAGTTCTTC
>TRBJ2-3|TRBD2|many|TRBV4-1
CASSQPLLAGGTDTQYF
TGCGCCAGCAGCCAGCCCCTTCTAGCGGGAGGAACAGATACGCAGTATTTT
>TRBJ1-1|.|.|TRBV5-1
CASSTGQLNTEAFF
TGCGCCAGCAGCACGGGACAATTGAACACTGAAGCTTTCTTT
>TRBJ1-3|.|many|TRBV12-3/TRBV12-4
CASSLQTSSGNTIYF
TGTGCCAGCAGTTTACAGACAAGCTCTGGAAACACCATATATTTT
>TRBJ2-5|TRBD2|few|TRBV20-1
CSAESGRQETQYF
TGCAGTGCTGAAAGCGGGAGGCAAGAGACCCAGTACTTC
>TRBJ2-7|TRBD2|few|TRBV19
CASSTGRAYEQYF
TGTGCCAGTAGTACCGGGAGGGCCTACGAGCAGTACTTC
>TRBJ1-5|.|many|TRBV10-3
CAISDPGSNQPQHF
TGTGCCATCAGTGACCCCGGAAGCAATCAGCCCCAGCATTTT
>TRBJ2-3|.|few|TRBV2
CASNAGSTDTQYF
TGTGCCAGCAACGCGGGGAGCACAGATACGCAGTATTTT
>TRBJ2-3|.|.|TRBV5-1
CASSSNGYVRSTDTQYF
TGCGCCAGCAGCTCCAATGGATACGTACGTAGCACAGATACGCAGTATTTT
>TRBJ1-2|.|many|TRBV15
CATASGPSVDYGYTF
TGTGCCACCGCATCCGGGCCGAGCGTCGACTATGGCTACACCTTC
>TRBJ2-1|.|many|TRBV12-3/TRBV12-4
CASSSEGINEQFF
TGTGCCAGCAGTTCTGAGGGCATCAATGAGCAGTTCTTC
>TRBJ1-1|TRBD1|few|TRBV20-1
CSVRTGSDTEAFF
TGCAGTGTTCGGACAGGATCGGACACTGAAGCTTTCTTT
>TRBJ1-3|.|.|TRBV7-9
CASSPHGITVNTIYF
TGTGCCAGCAGCCCCCACGGGATCACTGTAAACACCATATATTTT
>TRBJ2-2|.|.|TRBV6-5
CASSYSGPWSSNTGELFF
TGTGCCAGCAGTTACTCGGGTCCTTGGTCGTCGAACACCGGGGAGCTGTTTTTT
>TRBJ2-5|.|few|TRBV14
CASSPQGRFLTQYF
TGTGCCAGCAGCCCCCAAGGGCGTTTTTTGACCCAGTACTTC
>TRBJ2-7|TRBD2|.|TRBV3-1
CASSHNPGGGEQYF
TGTGCCAGCAGCCACAACCCCGGGGGGGGCGAGCAGTACTTC
>TRBJ2-5|.|.|TRBV5-1
CASSLANTGQETQYF
TGCGCCAGCAGCTTGGCCAATACAGGTCAAGAGACCCAGTACTTC
>TRBJ1-1|.|many|TRBV7-9
CASSFDTEAFF
TGTGCCAGCAGCTTCGACACTGAAGCTTTCTTT
>TRBJ1-4|.|few|TRBV20-1
CSARADNEKLFF
TGCAGTGCTAGAGCCGATAATGAAAAACTGTTTTTT
>TRBJ1-2|.|.|TRBV19
CASSRGGYTF
TGTGCCAGTAGTCGGGGTGGCTACACCTTC
>TRBJ2-6|.|few|TRBV9
CASSLQGGTERAGANVLTF
TGTGCCAGCAGCCTACAGGGGGGGACAGAAAGGGCTGGGGCCAACGTCCTGACTTTC
>TRBJ1-1|TRBD1|.|TRBV18
CDSSRTGGTEAFF
TGTGACAGCTCTCGGACAGGGGGAACTGAAGCTTTCTTT
>TRBJ2-1|.|many|TRBV29-1
CSVYGSASYNEQFF
TGCAGCGTTTATGGGTCAGCCTCCTACAATGAGCAGTTCTTC
>TRBJ2-5|TRBD1|few|TRBV11-2
CASSQGYRGIQETQYF
TGTGCCAGCAGCCAGGGGTACAGGGGGATCCAAGAGACCCAGTACTTC
>TRBJ1-6|.|many|TRBV12-3/TRBV12-4
CASSLDLGSPLHF
TGTGCCAGCAGTTTAGATCTAGGTTCACCCCTCCACTTT
>TRBJ2-1|.|many|TRBV9
CASSVVGGSYNEQFF
TGTGCCAGCAGCGTAGTGGGGGGCTCCTACAATGAGCAGTTCTTC
>TRBJ2-3|.|many|TRBV10-2
CASQPTDTQYF
TGCGCCAGCCAACCCACAGATACGCAGTATTTT
>TRBJ2-5|TRBD2|many|TRBV5-1
CASSFTLAGGETQYF
TGCGCCAGCAGCTTTACCCTAGCGGGGGGGGAGACCCAGTACTTC
>TRBJ2-6|.|.|TRBV20-1
CSARSDHTSSGANVLTF
TGCAGTGCTAGATCGGACCACACAAGCTCTGGGGCCAACGTCCTGACTTTC
>TRBJ2-1|TRBD2|few|TRBV28
CASSSPGTSGRGEQFF
TGTGCCAGCAGTTCCCCAGGGACTAGCGGGAGGGGTGAGCAGTTCTTC
>TRBJ2-1|TRBD2|many|TRBV12-3/TRBV12-4
CASTTSGNEQFF
TGTGCCAGCACTACTAGCGGGAATGAGCAGTTCTTC
>TRBJ1-1|TRBD1|.|TRBV20-1
CSARGGQFEGTEAFF
TGCAGTGCTAGAGGGGGACAGTTTGAGGGAACTGAAGCTTTCTTT
>TRBJ2-5|TRBD1|few|TRBV7-9
CASSLGDRYQETQYF
TGTGCCAGCAGCTTAGGGGACAGATACCAAGAGACCCAGTACTTC
>TRBJ1-1|.|few|TRBV4-2
CASSLAGARETEAFF
TGTGCCAGCAGCCTTGCGGGGGCGCGAGAAACTGAAGCTTTCTTT
>TRBJ2-3|.|few|TRBV20-1
CGAPTGTSTDTQYF
TGCGGTGCTCCGACAGGGACTAGCACAGATACGCAGTATTTT